This T cell receptor (beta chain) was identified in a study of identical twins. Study outcomes and limitations: The degree of excess twin sharing was weaker in beta out-of-frame sequences.

MiXCR, applied by TCRdb to the 5' RACE reads, yields one record per CDR3 protein. Counted here are 500,000 to 600,000 distinct CDR3 sequences, about 20% occurring once; the ten biggest clones make up approximately 0.95%. About this clonotype itself: The antigen remains unidentified.

J lost 3 bases, V lost 5 bases, and 6 bases had no gene match. Germline CDR1 reads DFQATT; CDR2 reads SNEGSKA (reference sequence). The CDR3 is made up of 13 amino acids. This sample also appeared in a second study, on T cells expressing NK-cell markers. As that study records: 1.0-7.0% of CD8+ T cells in over five donors belonged to dominant NKG2C+ clonotypes.

The J gene is TRBJ2-7, the V gene TRBV20-1; 8 nucleotides match TRBD1. This clonotype originated in a woman between 18 and 30 years old in good health. The sample taken for sequencing was CD4+ T cells sorted from blood. The CDR3 nucleotides read TGCAGTGCTGCGACAGGGGACCGCTACGAGCAGTACTTC. It encodes CSAATGDRYEQYF.